The 9 T cell receptor beta chains presented below share a single source sample, sequenced in a study of T-cell reconstitution after alpha-beta-depleted transplantation in children. A TCRbeta library incorporating unique molecular identifiers was prepared. TCRdb redid the calling of the PCR reads with MiXCR, one entry per CDR3 protein. Here the sample spans 90,000 to 120,000 distinct CDR3 sequences, approximately 6.4% being singletons. The material sequenced was PBMCs, mostly from graft donor cells, taken 360 days after TCRalphabeta/CD19-depleted stem cell transplant. The receptors originated from a male patient between 2 and 10 years old who had a stem cell transplant for acute lymphoblastic leukemia, so the T cells may come from the graft donor.

This clonotype appeared many times. The chain employs TRBV3-1 and TRBJ2-3; 8 nucleotides line up with TRBD1. In germline, CDR1 is LGHDT, CDR2 YNNKEL (reference sequence). The CDR3 covers 15 residues. V was clipped by 1 base and J by 5 bases; unmatched bases: 5. Written as DNA, the CDR3 is TGTGCCAGCAGCCAAGCCCCGGGGACAGGAGATACGCAGTATTTT. Translating gives CASSQAPGTGDTQYF.

CDR3 DNA sequence: TGTGCCAGCAGCTTAGGTTTAAGAACGAGGGGACGGCAGCCCCAGCATTTT. This translates into CASSLGLRTRGRQPQHF. V and J are TRBV7-9 and TRBJ1-5, with D maybe TRBD1 (5 bases). Germline CDR1 is SEHNR and CDR2 is FQNEAQ (reference sequence). The CDR3 has 17 residues. V lost 1 base and J lost 7, with 20 bases in between.

This clonotype was seen many times. The chain carries TRBV12-3 or TRBV12-4 and TRBJ1-5; 10 nucleotides line up with TRBD1. CDR3 length equals 15 residues. The trim removed 4 bases at V and 2 bases at J, leaving 2 bases unmatched. CDR3 coding DNA: TGTGCCAGCAGTTCGACAGGGGGCGGCAATCAGCCCCAGCATTTT. This codes for CASSSTGGGNQPQHF.

Of note for this clonotype: A much larger clone lies one base from this, so it may be a read error. J is TRBJ1-2 and V is TRBV27; 9 bases line up with TRBD1. Germline-derived CDR1 and CDR2 are MNHEY and SMNVEV (reference sequence). The CDR3 length is 12 residues. V shed 5 bases, J shed 8 bases, and the junction held 3 bases outside the gene matches. The CDR3 DNA follows: TGTGCCAGCAGTGGACAGGGGATCGGCTACACCTTC. Residues: CASSGQGIGYTF.

At least ten counts were recorded for this clonotype. The gene calls are TRBV6-2 or TRBV6-3 and TRBJ1-2; D is unresolved. Trimming left V 4 bases short and J 3 bases short, with 15 bases between. This CDR3 comprises 15 residues. Germline CDR1 reads MNHEY; CDR2 reads SVGEGT. The CDR3 protein is CASSSRLPGDYGYTF. The DNA for the CDR3 is TGTGCCAGCAGTTCTCGACTCCCGGGCGACTATGGCTACACCTTC.

Notes on this clonotype: A much larger clone is a single base away; this may be a read error. The V and J genes are TRBV5-1 and TRBJ1-6; D is undetermined. Trimming cost V 2 bases and J 0 bases, with 12 bases left between them. The CDR3 has 17 residues. The germline V gene has CDR1 SGHRS and CDR2 YFSETQ. CDR3 bases: TGCGCCAGCAGCTTTCGGCAGACGAGCTCCTATAATTCACCCCTCCACTTT. As protein: CASSFRQTSSYNSPLHF.

This clonotype was counted ten times or more. The V gene is TRBV10-3, the J gene TRBJ2-7; the D gene is possibly TRBD2 (5 bases). The germline CDR1 and CDR2 sequences are ENHRY and SYGVKD. This CDR3 has 16 amino acids. Trimming cost V 5 bases and J 1 base, with 18 bases left between them. Written as DNA, the CDR3 is TGTGCCATCAGTACGAGGGCCAACCCTAGGTCCTACGAGCAGTACTTC. Protein: CAISTRANPRSYEQYF.

A remark on this clonotype: A clone one base away is much larger, so this may be a read error. J is TRBJ2-5 and V is TRBV28; unclear D gene. Germline assignment: CDR1 MDHEN and CDR2 SYDVKM. The CDR3 is 13 amino acids. The CDR3 region is CASSFKFGETQNF. The CDR3 DNA follows: TGTGCCAGCAGTTTTAAGTTCGGAGAGACCCAGAACTTC.

As concerns this clonotype: The conserved phenylalanine or tryptophan normally closing the CDR3 is absent here, so this likely arose from a read error. Because the CDR3's place on the DNA is in doubt, the DNA is left out and the CDR3 is given as listed by TCRdb. The chain employs TRBV7-6 and TRBJ2-1; no check of the table's D call, TRBD1, against the DNA was made. Germline assignment: CDR1 SGHVS and CDR2 FNYEAQ. Ends included, the CDR3 has 13 residues. CDR3 in amino acids: CASSSPPVRRRVV.